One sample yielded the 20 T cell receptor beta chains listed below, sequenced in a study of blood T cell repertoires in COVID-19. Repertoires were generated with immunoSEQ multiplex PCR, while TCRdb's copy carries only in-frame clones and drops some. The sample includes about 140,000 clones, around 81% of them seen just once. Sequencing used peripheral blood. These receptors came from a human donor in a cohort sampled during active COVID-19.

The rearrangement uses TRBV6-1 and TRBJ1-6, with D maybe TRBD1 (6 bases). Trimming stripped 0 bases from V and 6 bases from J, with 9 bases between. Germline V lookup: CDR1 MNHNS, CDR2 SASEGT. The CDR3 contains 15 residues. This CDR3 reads CASSEAVGANSPLHF. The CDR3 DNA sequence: TGTGCCAGCAGTGAAGCAGTGGGGGCTAATTCACCCCTCCACTTT.

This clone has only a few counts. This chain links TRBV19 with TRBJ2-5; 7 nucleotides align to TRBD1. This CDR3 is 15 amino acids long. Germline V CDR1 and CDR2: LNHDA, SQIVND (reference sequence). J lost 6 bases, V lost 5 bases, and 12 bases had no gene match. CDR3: CASSPNEGAGKTQYF. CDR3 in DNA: TGTGCCAGTAGTCCAAACGAGGGGGCAGGGAAGACCCAGTACTTC.

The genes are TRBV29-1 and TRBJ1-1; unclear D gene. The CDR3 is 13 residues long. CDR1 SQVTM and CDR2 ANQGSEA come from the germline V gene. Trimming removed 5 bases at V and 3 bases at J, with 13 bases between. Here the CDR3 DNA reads TGCAGCGTTCCCGGACCCGGGGACACTGAAGCTTTCTTT. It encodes CSVPGPGDTEAFF.

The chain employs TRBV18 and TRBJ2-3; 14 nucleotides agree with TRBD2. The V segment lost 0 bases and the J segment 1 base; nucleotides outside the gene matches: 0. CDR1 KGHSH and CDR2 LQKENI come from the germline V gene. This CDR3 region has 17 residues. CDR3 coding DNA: TGTGCCAGCTCACCACCGGGACTAGCGGGGGGCACAGATACGCAGTATTTT. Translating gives CASSPPGLAGGTDTQYF.

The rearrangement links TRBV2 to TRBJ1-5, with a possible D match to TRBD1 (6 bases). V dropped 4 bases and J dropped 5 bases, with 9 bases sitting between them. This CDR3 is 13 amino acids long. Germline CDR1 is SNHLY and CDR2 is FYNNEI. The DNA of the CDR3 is TGTGCCAGCAGTGCACAGGGATATCAGCCCCAGCATTTT. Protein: CASSAQGYQPQHF.

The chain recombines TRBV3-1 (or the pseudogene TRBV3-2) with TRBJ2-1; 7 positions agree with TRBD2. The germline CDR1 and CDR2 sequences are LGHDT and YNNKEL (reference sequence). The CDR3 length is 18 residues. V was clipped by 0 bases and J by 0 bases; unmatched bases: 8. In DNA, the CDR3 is TGTGCCAGCAGCCAAGAAGTAGACGGGGGGAGCTCCTACAATGAGCAGTTCTTC. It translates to CASSQEVDGGSSYNEQFF.

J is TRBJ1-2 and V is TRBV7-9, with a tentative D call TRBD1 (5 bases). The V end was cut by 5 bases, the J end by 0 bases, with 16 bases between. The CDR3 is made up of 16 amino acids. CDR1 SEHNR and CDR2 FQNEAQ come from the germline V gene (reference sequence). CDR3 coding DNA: TGTGCCAGCAGCCCCCCCGGGACTCCTACTAACTATGGCTACACCTTC. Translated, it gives CASSPPGTPTNYGYTF.

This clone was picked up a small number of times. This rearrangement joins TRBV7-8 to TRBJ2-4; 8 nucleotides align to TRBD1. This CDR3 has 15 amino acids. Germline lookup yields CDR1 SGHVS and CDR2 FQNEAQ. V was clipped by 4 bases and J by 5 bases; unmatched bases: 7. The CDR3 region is CASSSTGQGENIQYF. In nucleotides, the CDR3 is TGTGCCAGCAGCTCCACCGGACAGGGTGAAAACATTCAGTACTTC. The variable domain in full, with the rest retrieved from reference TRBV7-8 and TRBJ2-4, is GAGVSQSPRYKVAKRGQDVALRCDPISGHVSLFWYQQALGQGPEFLTYFQNEAQLDKSGLPSDRFFAERPEGSVSTLKIQRTQQEDSAVYLCASSSTGQGENIQYFGAGTRLSVL.

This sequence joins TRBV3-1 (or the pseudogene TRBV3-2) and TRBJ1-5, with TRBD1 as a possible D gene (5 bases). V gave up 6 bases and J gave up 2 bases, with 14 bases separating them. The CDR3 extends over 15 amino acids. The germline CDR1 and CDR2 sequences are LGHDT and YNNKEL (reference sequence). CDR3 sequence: CASRRTRAGNQPQHF. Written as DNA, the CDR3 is TGTGCCAGCAGACGGACACGGGCAGGCAATCAGCCCCAGCATTTT.

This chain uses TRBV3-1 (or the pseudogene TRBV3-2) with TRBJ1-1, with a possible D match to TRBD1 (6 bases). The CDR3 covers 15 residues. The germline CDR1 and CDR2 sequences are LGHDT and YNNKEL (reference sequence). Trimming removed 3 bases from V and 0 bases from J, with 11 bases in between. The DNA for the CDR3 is TGTGCCAGCAGCCACAGGGGCCTCATGAACACTGAAGCTTTCTTT. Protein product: CASSHRGLMNTEAFF.

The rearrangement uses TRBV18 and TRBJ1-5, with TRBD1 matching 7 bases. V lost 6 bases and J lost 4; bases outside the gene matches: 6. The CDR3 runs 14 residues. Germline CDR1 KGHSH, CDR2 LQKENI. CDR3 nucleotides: TGTGCCAGCTCGCCCGGGACAGTTAATCAGCCCCAGCATTTT. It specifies CASSPGTVNQPQHF.

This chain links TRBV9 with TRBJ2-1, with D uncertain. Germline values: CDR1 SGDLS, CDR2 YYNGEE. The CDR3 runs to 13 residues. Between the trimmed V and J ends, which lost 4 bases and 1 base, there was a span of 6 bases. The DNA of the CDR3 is TGTGCCAGCAGCCGGGTTTCCTACAATGAGCAGTTCTTC. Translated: CASSRVSYNEQFF.

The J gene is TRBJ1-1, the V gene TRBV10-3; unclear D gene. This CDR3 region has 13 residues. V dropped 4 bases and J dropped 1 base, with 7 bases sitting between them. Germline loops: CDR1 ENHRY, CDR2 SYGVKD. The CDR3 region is CAISGQENTEAFF. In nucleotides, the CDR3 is TGTGCCATCAGTGGTCAGGAGAACACTGAAGCTTTCTTT.

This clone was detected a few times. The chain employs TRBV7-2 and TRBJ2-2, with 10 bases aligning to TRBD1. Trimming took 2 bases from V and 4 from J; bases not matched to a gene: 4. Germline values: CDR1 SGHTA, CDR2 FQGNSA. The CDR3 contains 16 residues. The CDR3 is CASSLRGTGVTGELFF. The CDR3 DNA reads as TGTGCCAGCAGCTTACGAGGGACAGGGGTCACCGGGGAGCTGTTTTTT.

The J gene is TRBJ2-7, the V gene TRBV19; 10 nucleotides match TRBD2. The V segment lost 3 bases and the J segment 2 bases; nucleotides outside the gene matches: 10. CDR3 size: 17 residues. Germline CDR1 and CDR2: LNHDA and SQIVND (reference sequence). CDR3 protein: CASSIGTLAGVTYEQYF. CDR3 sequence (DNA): TGTGCCAGTAGTATCGGGACCCTAGCGGGGGTTACCTACGAGCAGTACTTC.

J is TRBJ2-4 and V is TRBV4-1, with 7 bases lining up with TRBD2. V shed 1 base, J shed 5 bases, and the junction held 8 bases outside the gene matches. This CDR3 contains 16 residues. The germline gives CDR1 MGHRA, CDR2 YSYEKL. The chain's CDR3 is CASSQGTRIFQNIQYF. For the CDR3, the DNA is TGCGCCAGCAGCCAAGGGACTAGGATTTTTCAAAACATTCAGTACTTC.

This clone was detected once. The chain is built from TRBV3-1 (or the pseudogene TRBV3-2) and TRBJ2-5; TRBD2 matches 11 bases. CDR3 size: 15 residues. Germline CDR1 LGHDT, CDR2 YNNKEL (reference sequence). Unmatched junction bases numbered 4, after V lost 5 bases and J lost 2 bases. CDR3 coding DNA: TGTGCCAGCAGCTCGGGACTAGCGGCTCAAGAGACCCAGTACTTC. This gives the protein CASSSGLAAQETQYF.

The CDR3 sequence is CASRLRGPYNEQFF. The CDR3 coding sequence is TGTGCCAGTAGGCTCAGGGGACCCTACAATGAGCAGTTCTTC. This sequence joins TRBV19 and TRBJ2-1; D perhaps matches TRBD1 (6 bases). Germline lookup yields CDR1 LNHDA and CDR2 SQIVND (reference sequence). The V and J ends lost 6 bases and 2 bases respectively, with 11 bases between them. This CDR3 is built from 14 residues.

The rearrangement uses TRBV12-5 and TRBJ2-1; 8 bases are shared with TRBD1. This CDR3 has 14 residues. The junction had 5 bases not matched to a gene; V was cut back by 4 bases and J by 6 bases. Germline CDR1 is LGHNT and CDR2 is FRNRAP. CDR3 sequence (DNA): TGTGCTAGTGGTTCCGGACAGGGTCTCAATGAGCAGTTCTTC. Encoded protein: CASGSGQGLNEQFF.

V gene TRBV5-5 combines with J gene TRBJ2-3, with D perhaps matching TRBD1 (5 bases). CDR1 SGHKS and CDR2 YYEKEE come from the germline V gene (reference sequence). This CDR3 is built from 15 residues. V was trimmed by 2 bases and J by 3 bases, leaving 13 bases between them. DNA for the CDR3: TGTGCCAGCAGCTTCACAATCGGACATACAGATACGCAGTATTTT. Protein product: CASSFTIGHTDTQYF.